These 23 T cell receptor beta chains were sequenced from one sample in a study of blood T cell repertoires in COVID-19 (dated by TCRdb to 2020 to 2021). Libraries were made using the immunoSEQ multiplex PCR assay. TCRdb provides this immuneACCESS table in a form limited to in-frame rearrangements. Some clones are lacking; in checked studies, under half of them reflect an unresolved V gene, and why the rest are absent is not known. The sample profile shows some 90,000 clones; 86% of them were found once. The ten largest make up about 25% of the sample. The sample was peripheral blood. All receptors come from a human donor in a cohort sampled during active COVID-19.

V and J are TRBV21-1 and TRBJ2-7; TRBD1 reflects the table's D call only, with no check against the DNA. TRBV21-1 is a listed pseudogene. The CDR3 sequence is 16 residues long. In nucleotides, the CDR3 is TGTGCCAGCAGCACCCAACAGGTTTTTAGTTCCTACGAGCAGTACTTC. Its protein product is CASSTQQVFSSYEQYF.

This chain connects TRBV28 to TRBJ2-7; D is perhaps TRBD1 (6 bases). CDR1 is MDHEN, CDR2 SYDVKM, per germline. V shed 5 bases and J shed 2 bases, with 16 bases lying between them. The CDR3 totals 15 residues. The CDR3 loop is CASSIPAGTTYEQYF. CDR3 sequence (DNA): TGTGCCAGCAGTATCCCCGCCGGGACAACCTACGAGCAGTACTTC.

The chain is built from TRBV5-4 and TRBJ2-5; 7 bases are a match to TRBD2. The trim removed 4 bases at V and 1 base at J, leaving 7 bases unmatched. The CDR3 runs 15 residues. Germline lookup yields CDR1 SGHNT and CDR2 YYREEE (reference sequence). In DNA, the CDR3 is TGTGCCAGCAGCGGGGGGGGTTCAGCCCAAGAGACCCAGTACTTC. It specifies CASSGGGSAQETQYF. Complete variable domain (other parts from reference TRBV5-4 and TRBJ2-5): ETGVTQSPTHLIKTRGQQVTLRCSSQSGHNTVSWYQQALGQGPQFIFQYYREEENGRGNFPPRFSGLQFPNYSSELNVNALELDDSALYLCASSGGGSAQETQYFGPGTRLLVL.

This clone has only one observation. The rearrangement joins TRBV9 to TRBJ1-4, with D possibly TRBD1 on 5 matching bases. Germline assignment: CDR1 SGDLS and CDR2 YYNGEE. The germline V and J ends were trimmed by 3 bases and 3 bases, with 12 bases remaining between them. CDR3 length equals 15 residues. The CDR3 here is CASSGRETANEKLFF. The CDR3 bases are TGTGCCAGCAGCGGCAGGGAAACGGCTAATGAAAAACTGTTTTTT.

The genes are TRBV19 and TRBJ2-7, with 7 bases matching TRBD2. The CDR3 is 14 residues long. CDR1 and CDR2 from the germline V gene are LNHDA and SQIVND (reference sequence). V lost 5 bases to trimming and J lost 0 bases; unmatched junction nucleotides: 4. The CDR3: CASSSRDYSYEQYF. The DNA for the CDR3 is TGTGCCAGTAGTTCCCGGGACTACTCCTACGAGCAGTACTTC.

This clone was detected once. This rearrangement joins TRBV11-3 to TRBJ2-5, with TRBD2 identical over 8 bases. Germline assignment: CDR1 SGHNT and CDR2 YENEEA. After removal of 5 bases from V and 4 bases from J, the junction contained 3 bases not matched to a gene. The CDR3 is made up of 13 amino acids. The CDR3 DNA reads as TGTGCCAGCAGCCCCGGGGGGGTAGAGACCCAGTACTTC. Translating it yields CASSPGGVETQYF.

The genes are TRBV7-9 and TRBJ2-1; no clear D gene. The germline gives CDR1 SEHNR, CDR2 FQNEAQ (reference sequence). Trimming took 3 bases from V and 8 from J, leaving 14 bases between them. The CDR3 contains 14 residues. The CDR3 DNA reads TGTGCCAGCAGCTTTGGTGATTTGGGCTATGAGCAGTTCTTC. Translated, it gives CASSFGDLGYEQFF.

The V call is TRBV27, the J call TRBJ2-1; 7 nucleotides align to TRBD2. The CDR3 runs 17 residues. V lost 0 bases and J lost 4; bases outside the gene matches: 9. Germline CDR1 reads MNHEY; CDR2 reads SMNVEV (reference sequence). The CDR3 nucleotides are TGTGCCAGCAGTTTATCGTCTCTTAGCGGGCCGTACAATGAGCAGTTCTTC. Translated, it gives CASSLSSLSGPYNEQFF.

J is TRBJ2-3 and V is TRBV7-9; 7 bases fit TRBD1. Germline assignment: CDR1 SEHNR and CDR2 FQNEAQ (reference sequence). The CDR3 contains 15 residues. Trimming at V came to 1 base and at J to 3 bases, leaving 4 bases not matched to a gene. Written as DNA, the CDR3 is TGTGCCAGCAGCTTAGTAACAGGGGAAACAGATACGCAGTATTTT. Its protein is CASSLVTGETDTQYF.

The CDR3 protein is CASSISRGDPWEQYF. CDR3 in DNA: TGTGCCAGTAGTATAAGCCGGGGGGATCCCTGGGAGCAGTACTTC. The chain combines TRBV19 with TRBJ2-7; 7 bases fit TRBD2. V lost 2 bases, J lost 7 bases, and 11 bases stayed unmatched. The CDR3 is 15 residues long. CDR1 and CDR2 (germline): LNHDA, SQIVND (reference sequence).

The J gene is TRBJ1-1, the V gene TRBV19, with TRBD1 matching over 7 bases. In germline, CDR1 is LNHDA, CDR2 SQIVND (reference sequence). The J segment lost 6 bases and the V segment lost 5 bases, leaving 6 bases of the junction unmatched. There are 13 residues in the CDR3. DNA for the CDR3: TGTGCCAGTAGTGCAAACAGGGGTTCTGAAGCTTTCTTT. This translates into CASSANRGSEAFF.

CDR3 residues: CASSRGTGGYNEQFF. CDR3 sequence (DNA): TGTGCCAGCAGCAGAGGGACAGGGGGCTACAATGAGCAGTTCTTC. The genes are TRBV7-9 and TRBJ2-1; 11 bases are a match to TRBD1. The CDR3 totals 15 residues. J lost 3 bases, V lost 5 bases, and 3 bases had no gene match. The germline CDR1 and CDR2 sequences are SEHNR and FQNEAQ (reference sequence). Drawing the rest from reference TRBV7-9 and TRBJ2-1, the complete variable domain is DTGVSQNPRHKITKRGQNVTFRCDPISEHNRLYWYRQTLGQGPEFLTYFQNEAQLEKSRLLSDRFSAERPKGSFSTLEIQRTEQGDSAMYLCASSRGTGGYNEQFFGPGTRLTVL.

The CDR3 DNA reads TGCGCCAGCAGCAAGGGACGGCAGGAGGGCGAGCAGTACTTC. Protein product: CASSKGRQEGEQYF. The chain uses TRBV5-1 and TRBJ2-7; D might be TRBD2 (6 bases). The CDR3 covers 14 residues. CDR1 and CDR2 (germline): SGHRS, YFSETQ. With 4 bases removed from V and 6 bases from J, the gap between germline ends came to 17 bases.

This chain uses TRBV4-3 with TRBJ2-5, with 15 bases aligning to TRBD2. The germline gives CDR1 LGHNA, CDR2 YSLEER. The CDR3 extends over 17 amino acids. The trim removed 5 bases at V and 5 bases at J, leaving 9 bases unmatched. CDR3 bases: TGCGCCAGCAGCGTCGGACTAGCGGGAGGGCCTCGGGAGACCCAGTACTTC. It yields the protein CASSVGLAGGPRETQYF.

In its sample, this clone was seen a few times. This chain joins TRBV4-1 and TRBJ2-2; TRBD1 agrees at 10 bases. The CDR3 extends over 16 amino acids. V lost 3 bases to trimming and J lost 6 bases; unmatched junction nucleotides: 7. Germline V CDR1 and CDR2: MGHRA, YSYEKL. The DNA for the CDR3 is TGCGCCAGCAGCCACCAATGGACAGGGGGTTCCGGGGAGCTGTTTTTT. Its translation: CASSHQWTGGSGELFF.

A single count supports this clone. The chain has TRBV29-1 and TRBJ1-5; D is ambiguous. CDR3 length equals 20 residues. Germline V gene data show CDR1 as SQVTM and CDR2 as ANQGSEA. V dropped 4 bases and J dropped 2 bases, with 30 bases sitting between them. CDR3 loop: CSVVNSEPAIVPMGNQPQHF. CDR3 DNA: TGCAGCGTTGTGAACAGTGAACCAGCCATAGTTCCCATGGGCAATCAGCCCCAGCATTTT.

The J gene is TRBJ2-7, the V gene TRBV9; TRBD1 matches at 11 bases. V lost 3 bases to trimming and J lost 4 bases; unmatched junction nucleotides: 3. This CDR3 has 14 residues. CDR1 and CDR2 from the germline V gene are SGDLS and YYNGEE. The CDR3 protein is CASSAGTGGYEQYF. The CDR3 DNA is TGTGCCAGCAGCGCCGGGACAGGGGGTTACGAGCAGTACTTC.

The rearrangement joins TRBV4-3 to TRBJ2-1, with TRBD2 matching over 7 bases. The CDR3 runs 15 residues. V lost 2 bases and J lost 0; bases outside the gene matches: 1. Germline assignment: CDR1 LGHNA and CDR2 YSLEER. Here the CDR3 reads CASSQLAVSYNEQFF. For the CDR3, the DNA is TGCGCCAGCAGCCAACTAGCGGTCTCCTACAATGAGCAGTTCTTC.

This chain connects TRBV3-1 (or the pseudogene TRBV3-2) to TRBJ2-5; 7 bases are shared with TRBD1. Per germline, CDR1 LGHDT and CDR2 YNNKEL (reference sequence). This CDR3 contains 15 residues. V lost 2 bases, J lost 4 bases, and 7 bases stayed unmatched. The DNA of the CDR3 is TGTGCCAGCAGCCAAACAGGGGTAGTGGGAGAGACCCAGTACTTC. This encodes CASSQTGVVGETQYF.

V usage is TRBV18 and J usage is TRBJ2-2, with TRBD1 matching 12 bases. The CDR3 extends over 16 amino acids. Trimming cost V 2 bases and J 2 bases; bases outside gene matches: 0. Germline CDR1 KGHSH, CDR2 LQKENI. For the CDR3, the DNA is TGTGCCAGCTCACCAGGGACAGGGGGCAACACCGGGGAGCTGTTTTTT. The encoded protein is CASSPGTGGNTGELFF.

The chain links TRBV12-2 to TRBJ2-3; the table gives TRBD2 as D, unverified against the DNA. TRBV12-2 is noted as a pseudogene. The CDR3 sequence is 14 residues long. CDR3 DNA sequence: TGTGCAAGTCGCTTTGGGACTAGCGCAGATACGCAGTATTTT. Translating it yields CASRFGTSADTQYF.

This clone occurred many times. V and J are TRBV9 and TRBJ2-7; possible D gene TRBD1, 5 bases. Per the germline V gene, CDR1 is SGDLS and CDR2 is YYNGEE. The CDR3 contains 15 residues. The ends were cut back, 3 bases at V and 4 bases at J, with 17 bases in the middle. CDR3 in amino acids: CASSGYQGFGYEQYF. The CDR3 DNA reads TGTGCCAGCAGCGGATACCAGGGTTTTGGGTACGAGCAGTACTTC.

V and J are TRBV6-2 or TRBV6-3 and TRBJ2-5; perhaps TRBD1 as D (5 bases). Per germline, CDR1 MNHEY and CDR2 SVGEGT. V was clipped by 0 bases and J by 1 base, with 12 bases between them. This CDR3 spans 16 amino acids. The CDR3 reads CASSYSINRGQETQYF. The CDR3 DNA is TGTGCCAGCAGTTACTCGATAAATAGGGGCCAAGAGACCCAGTACTTC.